The clone carrying this T cell receptor beta chain was found many times. The antigen remains undetermined. CMV status came from CD4+ T cell IFNgamma after overnight CMV lysate stimulation of fresh PBMCs. This sample is part of a study of naive and memory T cell subsets. The germline CDR1 and CDR2 sequences are SQVTM and ANQGSEA. This CDR3 has 14 residues. The V gene lost 4 bases and the J gene lost 1 base, with 11 bases spanning the gap. Broader study findings: In naive cells, over 95% of TCR sequences were seen only once.

An equimolar mix of two oligonucleotides served as the beta constant-region primer for TRBC1 and TRBC2. The ligated cDNA underwent four PCR rounds using SP2 and nested alpha and beta constant-region primers. TCRdb independently ran MiXCR on the UMI-ligation and nested PCR reads; one entry per CDR3 protein. The sample carries 100,000 or so distinct CDR3 sequences, 5.5% to 8.5% recorded once. The receptor was derived from a human donor in good health. The sample taken for sequencing was central memory CD4+ T cells from blood. This chain uses TRBV29-1 with TRBJ2-4; D ambiguous. DNA for the CDR3: TGCAGCGTTGCAAACTTTGACGCCAAAAACATTCAGTACTTC. It is translated as CSVANFDAKNIQYF.